This entry lists 28 T cell receptor beta chains sequenced from one sample in a study of CD4 T cells in relation to SARS-CoV-2 and coronaviruses. Their antigens are not known. Before the COVID-19 pandemic, during about 2010-2019, CD4+ T cells were taken from unexposed donors. The cells were cultured for 10 days before CD4+ T cells were isolated. Assay used: immunoSEQ multiplex PCR; TCRdb lists only in-frame clones, some missing. The sample has 22,000 or so clones; around 68% are singletons. The specimen was CD4+ T cells from PBMCs, cultured in vitro. These receptors originate from a human donor in good health.

The CDR3 coding sequence is TGTGCCAGCTTAGGGGGTTCGGAGACCCAGTACTTC. It encodes CASLGGSETQYF. The gene calls are TRBV7-2 and TRBJ2-5, with TRBD1 as a possible D gene (6 bases). CDR3 size: 12 residues. Per the germline V gene, CDR1 is SGHTA and CDR2 is FQGNSA. V lost 8 bases, J lost 5 bases, and 12 bases lay in between.

The V and J genes are TRBV7-2 and TRBJ2-5; D gene uncertain. The CDR3 consists of 12 residues. Germline loops: CDR1 SGHTA, CDR2 FQGNSA. Trimming pared 3 bases from V and 7 bases from J, leaving 9 bases between. CDR3 sequence: CASSFPSGTQYF. The CDR3 region has the DNA TGTGCCAGCAGCTTCCCCTCCGGGACCCAGTACTTC.

The V call is TRBV9, the J call TRBJ2-2, with D tentatively TRBD2 (6 bases). CDR1 and CDR2 (germline): SGDLS, YYNGEE. V was shortened by 7 bases and J by 5 bases, with 15 bases between the two germline ends. This CDR3 spans 14 amino acids. Here the CDR3 DNA reads TGTGCCAGCGGCTCGGGACTGGGGACCGGGGAGCTGTTTTTT. Translation: CASGSGLGTGELFF.

In its sample, this clone was seen a few times. The chain has TRBV5-1 and TRBJ1-4, with TRBD1 identical over 7 bases. With V trimmed by 5 bases and J by 5 bases, 9 bases remained unmatched. CDR3 length: 15 residues. CDR1 is SGHRS and CDR2 is YFSETQ in the germline V gene. The CDR3 sequence is CASRTGSGGNEKLFF. In DNA, the CDR3 is TGCGCCAGCAGGACAGGGTCCGGGGGGAATGAAAAACTGTTTTTT.

The chain uses TRBV5-1 and TRBJ1-1, with TRBD1 matching over 7 bases. After removal of 4 bases from V and 4 bases from J, the junction contained 4 bases not matched to a gene. This CDR3 is 13 amino acids long. Germline values: CDR1 SGHRS, CDR2 YFSETQ. CDR3 in amino acids: CASSPDRATEAFF. CDR3 nucleotides: TGCGCCAGCAGCCCCGACAGGGCCACTGAAGCTTTCTTT.

The chain employs TRBV30 and TRBJ1-1; D gene uncertain. V shed 5 bases and J shed 2 bases, with 9 bases lying between them. Germline CDR1 and CDR2: GTSNPN and SVGIG (reference sequence). The CDR3 is made up of 12 amino acids. The CDR3 here is CAWVQINTEAFF. The CDR3 region has the DNA TGTGCCTGGGTACAGATTAACACTGAAGCTTTCTTT.

J is TRBJ1-4 and V is TRBV9; the match to TRBD1 covers 11 bases. Germline V CDR1 and CDR2: SGDLS, YYNGEE. The J segment lost 9 bases and the V segment lost 3 bases, leaving 10 bases of the junction unmatched. The CDR3 runs to 16 residues. CDR3 amino acids: CASSDGVGTGGQKLFF. CDR3 DNA sequence: TGTGCCAGCAGCGACGGGGTGGGGACAGGGGGGCAAAAACTGTTTTTT.

The chain uses TRBV6-5 and TRBJ2-3; no reliable D call. Germline V CDR1 and CDR2: MNHEY, SVGAGI. CDR3 length: 12 amino acids. Trimming cost V 5 bases and J 6 bases, with 9 bases left between them. The CDR3 reads CASSTPADTQYF. CDR3 DNA sequence: TGTGCCAGCAGTACCCCGGCGGATACGCAGTATTTT.

This clone was detected once. The V call is TRBV29-1, the J call TRBJ1-1; D might be TRBD1 (6 bases). The CDR3 contains 11 residues. The V gene's germline CDR1 is SQVTM and CDR2 ANQGSEA. Trimming took off 7 bases at V and 2 bases at J, with 8 bases between the two ends. CDR3 DNA: TGCAGCGCAGGGGAAAACACTGAAGCTTTCTTT. It encodes CSAGENTEAFF.

This clone came up a few times. The V and J genes are TRBV29-1 and TRBJ1-2; perhaps TRBD1 as D (5 bases). CDR3 length equals 13 residues. CDR1 is SQVTM, CDR2 ANQGSEA, per germline. Trimming pared 5 bases from V and 4 bases from J, leaving 14 bases between. The CDR3 coding sequence is TGCAGCGTTCATCGGTCAGGGAGCTATGGCTACACCTTC. Encoded protein: CSVHRSGSYGYTF.

This clone has just a few counts. The chain has TRBV19 and TRBJ2-1; TRBD2 matches at 9 bases. J was trimmed by 7 bases and V by 6 bases; bases with no gene match: 7. Per germline, CDR1 LNHDA and CDR2 SQIVND (reference sequence). The CDR3 is 14 residues long. The DNA for the CDR3 is TGTGCCAGTAGGTTAGCGGGAGTTGGTAATGAGCAGTTCTTC. Its translation is CASRLAGVGNEQFF.

The chain has TRBV19 and TRBJ1-5; possible D gene TRBD1, 6 bases. The V and J ends lost 4 bases and 0 bases respectively, with 16 bases between them. CDR3 length: 17 residues. Germline-derived CDR1 and CDR2 are LNHDA and SQIVND (reference sequence). CDR3 protein: CASSKNRERYSNQPQHF. CDR3 sequence (DNA): TGTGCCAGTAGTAAAAACAGGGAGAGGTATAGCAATCAGCCCCAGCATTTT.

The J gene is TRBJ2-7, the V gene TRBV4-3; tentatively, D is TRBD1 or TRBD2 (5 bases each). The CDR3 length is 13 residues. Trimming removed 0 bases at V and 10 bases at J, with 13 bases between. Germline V lookup: CDR1 LGHNA, CDR2 YSLEER. CDR3 sequence: CASSQEGWGPQYF. CDR3 sequence (DNA): TGCGCCAGCAGCCAAGAAGGGTGGGGACCTCAGTACTTC.

This clone was recorded a few times. The gene calls are TRBV5-4 and TRBJ2-5; D unclear. The CDR3 contains 14 residues. The V gene lost 0 bases and the J gene lost 1 base, with 7 bases spanning the gap. The germline gives CDR1 SGHNT, CDR2 YYREEE (reference sequence). The CDR3 here is CASSLGSIQETQYF. CDR3 sequence (DNA): TGTGCCAGCAGCTTGGGGTCGATCCAAGAGACCCAGTACTTC.

The sample holds one count of this clone. In DNA form, the CDR3 reads TGTGCCAGCAGCTCCGGACAGGGACAAGGGACTGAAGCTTTCTTT. This gives the protein CASSSGQGQGTEAFF. The genes are TRBV7-9 and TRBJ1-1; 8 nucleotides agree with TRBD1. The germline CDR1 and CDR2 sequences are SEHNR and FQNEAQ (reference sequence). The CDR3 has 15 residues. V lost 4 bases and J lost 5; bases outside the gene matches: 9.

The gene calls are TRBV6-5 and TRBJ2-1; no firm D call. Germline lookup yields CDR1 MNHEY and CDR2 SVGAGI. V lost 6 bases and J lost 4, with 10 bases in between. This CDR3 is 13 amino acids long. The CDR3 region is CASSLGPYNEQFF. CDR3 DNA sequence: TGTGCCAGCAGCCTCGGACCGTACAATGAGCAGTTCTTC.

J is TRBJ2-1 and V is TRBV18; no reliable D call. From germline, CDR1 is KGHSH and CDR2 LQKENI. The CDR3 runs 15 residues. The V end was cut by 5 bases, the J end by 4 bases, with 15 bases between. The CDR3 region is CASSSRIDGYNEQFF. The CDR3, as DNA: TGTGCCAGCTCATCCCGAATCGACGGATACAATGAGCAGTTCTTC.

V and J are TRBV29-1 and TRBJ1-3; 10 bases fit TRBD1. The germline V gene has CDR1 SQVTM and CDR2 ANQGSEA. The CDR3 contains 15 residues. V shed 6 bases and J 0 bases; nucleotides not matched to a gene: 5. CDR3 sequence (DNA): TGCAGCGTCGTGACAGGGGGCTTCTCTGGAAACACCATATATTTT. This sequence encodes CSVVTGGFSGNTIYF.

J is TRBJ2-7 and V is TRBV4-1, with D possibly being TRBD1 (6 bases). Trimming removed 3 bases from V and 2 bases from J, with 14 bases in between. This CDR3 is built from 15 residues. CDR1 and CDR2 (germline): MGHRA, YSYEKL. CDR3 loop: CASSHRDTATYEQYF. The CDR3 DNA sequence: TGCGCCAGCAGCCATCGGGACACCGCCACCTACGAGCAGTACTTC.

V is TRBV19 and J is TRBJ2-7; 9 positions match TRBD1. The CDR3 is made up of 16 amino acids. Germline loops: CDR1 LNHDA, CDR2 SQIVND (reference sequence). Trimming took 4 bases from V and 4 from J; bases not matched to a gene: 11. The CDR3 DNA reads as TGTGCCAGTAGTACCAGGGGTGGACAGGGGTTGTACGAGCAGTACTTC. Translated: CASSTRGGQGLYEQYF.

This chain uses TRBV28 with TRBJ1-2, with D uncertain. V was clipped by 4 bases and J by 5 bases, with 17 bases between them. The germline CDR1 and CDR2 sequences are MDHEN and SYDVKM. CDR3 size: 15 residues. Here the CDR3 DNA reads TGTGCCAGCAGTTCCTCCCCACGACCGGAGTATGGCTACACCTTC. This translates into CASSSSPRPEYGYTF.

The chain links TRBV9 to TRBJ2-7, with a weak D call TRBD2 (5 bases). This CDR3 is 14 amino acids long. The V and J ends lost 2 bases and 0 bases respectively, with 9 bases between them. Germline CDR1 SGDLS, CDR2 YYNGEE. The CDR3 region has the DNA TGTGCCAGCAGCGTTAGGGAGTTCTCCTACGAGCAGTACTTC. Translation: CASSVREFSYEQYF.

The chain links TRBV2 to TRBJ1-2, with D possibly being TRBD1 (5 bases). Per germline, CDR1 SNHLY and CDR2 FYNNEI. Trimming cost V 5 bases and J 4 bases, with 14 bases left between them. This CDR3 region has 14 residues. The DNA for the CDR3 is TGTGCCAGCAGTACGGACACACGAACCTATGGCTACACCTTC. Its protein is CASSTDTRTYGYTF.

The chain joins TRBV20-1 to TRBJ1-1; D ambiguous. Per germline, CDR1 DFQATT and CDR2 SNEGSKA (reference sequence). The CDR3 loop spans 11 amino acids. Trimming shortened V by 6 bases and J by 5 bases, and 10 bases separated the two germline ends. CDR3 loop: CSATPRTEAFF. CDR3 in DNA: TGCAGTGCCACCCCAAGAACTGAAGCTTTCTTT.

This chain connects TRBV2 to TRBJ1-1, with unresolved D. The V end lost 2 bases, the J end lost 1 base, and 8 bases lay between the germline ends. Germline V gene data show CDR1 as SNHLY and CDR2 as FYNNEI. The CDR3 covers 14 residues. The CDR3 region is CASSERPGNTEAFF. The DNA for the CDR3 is TGTGCCAGCAGTGAACGGCCGGGGAACACTGAAGCTTTCTTT.

This clone was found once. The V gene is TRBV19, the J gene TRBJ1-3; D call uncertain. The CDR3 has 12 residues. Germline V lookup: CDR1 LNHDA, CDR2 SQIVND (reference sequence). Trimming removed 7 bases at V and 4 bases at J, with 8 bases between. CDR3 sequence (DNA): TGTGCCAGTACCCCCGGGGGAAACACCATATATTTT. It codes for CASTPGGNTIYF.

CDR3 protein: CASSTGTGGYEQYF. The DNA of the CDR3 is TGTGCCAGCAGCACCGGGACAGGGGGCTACGAGCAGTACTTC. This chain joins TRBV27 and TRBJ2-7; TRBD1 matches at 11 bases. The CDR3 totals 14 residues. Germline assignment: CDR1 MNHEY and CDR2 SMNVEV (reference sequence). V shed 6 bases, J shed 3 bases, and the junction held 4 bases outside the gene matches.

The V gene is TRBV30, the J gene TRBJ1-1; tentative D call: TRBD1 (6 bases). The V end was cut by 3 bases, the J end by 5 bases, with 22 bases between. The CDR3 runs 16 residues. CDR1 GTSNPN and CDR2 SVGIG come from the germline V gene (reference sequence). The DNA of the CDR3 is TGTGCCTGGAGCACGACAGGACGGGGGGCACGGACTGAAGCTTTCTTT. It is translated as CAWSTTGRGARTEAFF. The full variable domain, in which reference TRBV30 and TRBJ1-1 provide the parts outside the CDR3, is SQTIHQWPATLVQPVGSPLSLECTVEGTSNPNLYWYRQAAGRGLQLLFYSVGIGQISSEVPQNLSASRPQDRQFILSSKKLLLSDSGFYLCAWSTTGRGARTEAFFGQGTRLTVV.